This TCR beta chain was retrieved from a study of T cell changes during pregnancy in multiple sclerosis. CDR1 and CDR2 from the germline V gene are SGHTA and FQGNSA. This CDR3 has 19 residues. The J segment lost 2 bases and the V segment lost 5 bases, leaving 20 bases of the junction unmatched. Assay: immunoSEQ multiplex PCR; the TCRdb copy retains only in-frame clones and omits some. In the table there are about 67,000 clones, roughly 92% of which are singletons. This clone appeared once. This specimen consisted of peripheral blood, obtained in the second trimester of pregnancy. The chain recombines TRBV7-2 with TRBJ2-5; the match to TRBD1 covers 7 bases. The TCR sequence derives from a female donor with multiple sclerosis, enrolled in a pregnancy study. CDR3 nucleotides: TGTGCCAGCAGCCCACGGAGTAAAGGGGTAGGGACAGAGCAAGAGACCCAGTACTTC. Its protein product is CASSPRSKGVGTEQETQYF.